This T cell receptor (beta chain) was observed in a study of CD8 T cells in Susac syndrome. The V gene lost 2 bases and the J gene lost 0 bases, with 5 bases spanning the gap. The CDR3 contains 13 residues. From germline, CDR1 is SGHTA and CDR2 FQGNSA. When the RNA was reverse transcribed, random hexamers were used with an input of roughly 0.45 to 1 ug. TCRdb re-analysed the immunoSEQ multiplex PCR reads in MiXCR, keeping a single row per CDR3 protein. The sample yields 100,000 to 150,000 distinct CDR3 sequences, about 94% seen once. The chain couples TRBV7-2 to TRBJ2-7; D is uncertain. Material for sequencing was CD4+ T cells from PBMCs. The receptor comes from a human donor in good health. CDR3 amino acids: CASSLPSSYEQYF. The CDR3 DNA reads TGTGCCAGCAGCTTACCCAGCTCCTACGAGCAGTACTTC.